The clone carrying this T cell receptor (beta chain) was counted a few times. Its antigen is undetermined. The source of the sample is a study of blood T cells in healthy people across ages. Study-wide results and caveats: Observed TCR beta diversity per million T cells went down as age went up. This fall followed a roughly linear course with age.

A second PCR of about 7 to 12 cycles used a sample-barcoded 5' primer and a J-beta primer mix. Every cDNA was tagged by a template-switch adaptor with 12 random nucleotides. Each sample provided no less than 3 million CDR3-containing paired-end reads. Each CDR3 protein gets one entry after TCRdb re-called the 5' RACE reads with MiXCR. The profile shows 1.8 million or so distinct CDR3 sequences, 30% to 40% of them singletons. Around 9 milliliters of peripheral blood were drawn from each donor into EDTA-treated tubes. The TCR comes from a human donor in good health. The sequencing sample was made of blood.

CDR3: CSARQGYSYEQYF. As DNA, the CDR3 is TGCAGTGCTAGACAGGGGTACTCCTACGAGCAGTACTTC. V and J are TRBV20-1 and TRBJ2-7, with a tentative D call TRBD1 (6 bases). Trimming took off 2 bases at V and 0 bases at J, with 8 bases between the two ends. Germline V gene lookup returns CDR1 DFQATT and CDR2 SNEGSKA (reference sequence). The CDR3 extends over 13 amino acids.